These 3 T cell receptor beta chains were sequenced from one sample in a study of long-term antiretroviral therapy in people with HIV. Sequencing used immunoSEQ v3.0 at survey level. Some clones are missing from TCRdb's copy, which holds only in-frame ones; the method was immunoSEQ multiplex PCR. The table has some 33,000 clones, roughly 95% seen once. Sequencing was performed on unsorted PBMCs, taken approximately 6.5 years after starting antiretroviral therapy. Receptors originate from a man aged 25-45 years with HIV.

This clone was seen only once. The chain carries TRBV6-1 and TRBJ2-1, with D unresolved. There are 15 residues in the CDR3. Trimming cost V 5 bases and J 3 bases, with 14 bases left between them. The germline V gene has CDR1 MNHNS and CDR2 SASEGT. CDR3 amino acids: CASSLDTLDYNEQFF. CDR3 nucleotide sequence: TGTGCCAGCAGTCTAGATACTTTAGACTACAATGAGCAGTTCTTC.

J is TRBJ2-7 and V is TRBV27; D possibly corresponds to TRBD2 (6 bases). Germline loops: CDR1 MNHEY, CDR2 SMNVEV (reference sequence). The CDR3 loop spans 14 amino acids. Trimming removed 2 bases at V and 2 bases at J, with 10 bases between. CDR3 amino acids: CASSLGGSTYEQYF. As DNA, the CDR3 is TGTGCCAGCAGTTTAGGGGGGTCCACCTACGAGCAGTACTTC.

The J gene is TRBJ1-1, the V gene TRBV30; no reliable D call. V lost 0 bases and J 4 bases, leaving 15 bases between the germline ends. Germline V gives CDR1 GTSNPN, CDR2 SVGIG (reference sequence). This CDR3 spans 15 amino acids. The CDR3 here is CAWSVRGGIVTEAFF. The CDR3 coding sequence is TGTGCCTGGAGTGTACGGGGAGGGATAGTCACTGAAGCTTTCTTT.